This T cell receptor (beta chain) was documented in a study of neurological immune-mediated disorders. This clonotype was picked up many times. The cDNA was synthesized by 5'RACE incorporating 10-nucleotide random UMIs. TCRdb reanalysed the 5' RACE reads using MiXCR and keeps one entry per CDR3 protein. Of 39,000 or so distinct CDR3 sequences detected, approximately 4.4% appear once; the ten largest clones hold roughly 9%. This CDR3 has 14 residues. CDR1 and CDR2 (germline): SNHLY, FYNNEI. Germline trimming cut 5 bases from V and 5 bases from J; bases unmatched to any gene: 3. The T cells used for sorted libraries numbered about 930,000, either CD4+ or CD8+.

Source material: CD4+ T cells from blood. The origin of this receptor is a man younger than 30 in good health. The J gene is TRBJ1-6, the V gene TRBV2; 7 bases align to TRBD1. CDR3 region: CASSPRGNNSPLHF. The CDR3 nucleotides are TGTGCCAGCAGTCCCAGGGGGAATAATTCACCCCTCCACTTT.